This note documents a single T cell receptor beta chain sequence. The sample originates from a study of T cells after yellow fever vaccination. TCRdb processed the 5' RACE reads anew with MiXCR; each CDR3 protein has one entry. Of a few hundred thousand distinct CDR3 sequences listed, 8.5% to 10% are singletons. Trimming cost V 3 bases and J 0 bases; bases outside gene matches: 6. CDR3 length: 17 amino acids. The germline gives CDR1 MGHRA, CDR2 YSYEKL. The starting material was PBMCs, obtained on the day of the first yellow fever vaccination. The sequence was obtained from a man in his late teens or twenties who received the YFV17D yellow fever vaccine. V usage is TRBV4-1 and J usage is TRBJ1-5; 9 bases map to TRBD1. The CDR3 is CASSHDRGDYSNQPQHF. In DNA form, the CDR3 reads TGCGCCAGCAGCCACGACAGGGGGGATTATAGCAATCAGCCCCAGCATTTT.